The 18 T cell receptor beta chains presented below share a single source sample, sequenced in a study of CD8+ T cells in alopecia areata. cDNA prepared by RNA extraction and subsequent reverse transcription served as the template for sequencing. Sequencing was performed with immunoSEQ multiplex PCR; in TCRdb, only in-frame clones are kept and a portion is missing. Of roughly 120,000 clones in the sample, over 60% are singletons; the top ten hold 2.5% to 3.5%. The sequencing sample was made of CD4+ T cells sorted from blood. The receptor source for this set is a human donor in good health.

The chain links TRBV29-1 to TRBJ1-5, with D perhaps TRBD1 (5 bases). The germline V and J ends were trimmed by 4 bases and 2 bases, with 15 bases remaining between them. Germline CDR1 reads SQVTM; CDR2 reads ANQGSEA. The CDR3 covers 15 residues. This chain's CDR3 is CSVGWGTKGNQPQHF. CDR3 nucleotides: TGCAGCGTTGGGTGGGGGACTAAGGGCAATCAGCCCCAGCATTTT.

The chain couples TRBV4-1 to TRBJ1-3, with no clear D. The germline gives CDR1 MGHRA, CDR2 YSYEKL. Trimming removed 1 base at V and 3 bases at J, with 7 bases between. The CDR3 runs 14 residues. For the CDR3, the DNA is TGCGCCAGCAGCCAAGGCCTTCTTGGAAACACCATATATTTT. Encoded protein: CASSQGLLGNTIYF.

Worth noting for this clone: Additional DNA sequences in this sample encode the identical CDR3. V gene TRBV6-5 combines with J gene TRBJ2-7; 9 bases are a match to TRBD1. After removal of 0 bases from V and 3 bases from J, the junction contained 3 bases not matched to a gene. There are 15 residues in the CDR3. Germline CDR1 is MNHEY and CDR2 is SVGAGI. This CDR3 is CASSYSGTGSYEQYF. The CDR3 region has the DNA TGTGCCAGCAGTTACTCGGGGACAGGGAGCTACGAGCAGTACTTC.

The genes are TRBV7-9 and TRBJ2-7, with TRBD1 matching over 7 bases. Germline CDR1 reads SEHNR; CDR2 reads FQNEAQ (reference sequence). The V segment lost 0 bases and the J segment 1 base; nucleotides outside the gene matches: 6. This CDR3 is built from 16 residues. The CDR3 reads CASSLAPGQKSYEQYF. In DNA form, the CDR3 reads TGTGCCAGCAGCTTAGCCCCGGGACAGAAGTCCTACGAGCAGTACTTC.

The chain couples TRBV7-2 to TRBJ1-5; 7 bases line up with TRBD1. This CDR3 has 15 residues. In germline, CDR1 is SGHTA, CDR2 FQGNSA. V gave up 2 bases and J gave up 5 bases; unmatched junction bases: 6. The CDR3 is CASSLRTGSDQPQHF. DNA of the CDR3: TGTGCCAGCAGCTTACGGACAGGTTCTGATCAGCCCCAGCATTTT.

The chain is built from TRBV18 and TRBJ1-2; TRBD1 matches 9 bases. The CDR3 totals 14 residues. Germline CDR1 is KGHSH and CDR2 is LQKENI. J gave up 7 bases and V 1 base, and 4 bases lay outside the gene matches. For the CDR3, the DNA is TGTGCCAGCTCACCACAGGGACAGGGCTCTGGCTACACCTTC. Translated: CASSPQGQGSGYTF. The full variable domain, its missing parts supplied by reference TRBV18 and TRBJ1-2, is NAGVMQNPRHLVRRRGQEARLRCSPMKGHSHVYWYRQLPEEGLKFMVYLQKENIIDESGMPKERFSAEFPKEGPSILRIQQVVRGDSAAYFCASSPQGQGSGYTFGSGTRLTVV.

The chain recombines TRBV4-1 with TRBJ1-2, with D possibly being TRBD1 (5 bases). The CDR3 consists of 14 residues. V lost 3 bases to trimming and J lost 2 bases, with 10 bases between them. Germline V gene sequence: CDR1 MGHRA, CDR2 YSYEKL. CDR3 protein: CASSQIRQNYGYTF. The CDR3 region has the DNA TGCGCCAGCAGCCAGATTAGACAGAACTATGGCTACACCTTC.

The genes are TRBV30 and TRBJ2-7, with D possibly TRBD2 on 5 matching bases. V lost 5 bases and J lost 3, with 11 bases in between. This CDR3 contains 12 residues. Germline V lookup: CDR1 GTSNPN, CDR2 SVGIG (reference sequence). In nucleotides, the CDR3 is TGTGCCTGGGCGCCGGGGTACTACGAGCAGTACTTC. Encoded protein: CAWAPGYYEQYF.

The chain uses TRBV30 and TRBJ2-5; D gene ambiguous. The CDR3 is 13 residues long. V dropped 2 bases and J dropped 1 base, with 8 bases sitting between them. From germline, CDR1 is GTSNPN and CDR2 SVGIG (reference sequence). CDR3: CAWSFRIQETQYF. As DNA, the CDR3 is TGTGCCTGGAGTTTCCGGATCCAAGAGACCCAGTACTTC.

V usage is TRBV11-2 and J usage is TRBJ2-1; D gene unclear. The CDR3 spans 14 residues. V was clipped by 5 bases and J by 6 bases, with 14 bases between them. Germline lookup yields CDR1 SGHAT and CDR2 FQNNGV. CDR3 DNA: TGTGCCAGCAGCCCGCCGGGTTGGGCCAATGAGCAGTTCTTC. This codes for CASSPPGWANEQFF.

CDR3 sequence (DNA): TGTGCCACCAGCAGAGCAAGGGACGGGGAGCTGTTTTTT. Translating gives CATSRARDGELFF. The chain combines TRBV15 with TRBJ2-2; D uncertain. Per germline, CDR1 LNHNV and CDR2 YYDKDF (reference sequence). The CDR3 covers 13 residues. Between the trimmed V and J ends, which lost 1 base and 7 bases, there was a span of 7 bases. Complete variable domain (other parts from reference TRBV15 and TRBJ2-2): DAMVIQNPRYQVTQFGKPVTLSCSQTLNHNVMYWYQQKSSQAPKLLFHYYDKDFNNEADTPDNFQSRRPNTSFCFLDIRSPGLGDTAMYLCATSRARDGELFFGEGSRLTVL.

This chain connects TRBV5-1 to TRBJ1-5; TRBD1 matches at 9 bases. The CDR3 extends over 15 amino acids. V was pared by 5 bases and J by 3 bases, with 6 bases of the junction left unmatched. Germline V lookup: CDR1 SGHRS, CDR2 YFSETQ. CDR3 in DNA: TGCGCCAGCAGATCCGGGACAGGGTCCAATCAGCCCCAGCATTTT. It encodes CASRSGTGSNQPQHF.

This chain joins TRBV25-1 and TRBJ1-2, with 8 bases identical to TRBD1. V gave up 6 bases and J gave up 8 bases; unmatched junction bases: 5. CDR1 MGHDK and CDR2 SYGVNS come from the germline V gene. The CDR3 spans 12 residues. For the CDR3, the DNA is TGTGCCAGCAGGAAGGACAGGGAGGGCTACACCTTC. Encoded protein: CASRKDREGYTF.

The chain joins TRBV25-1 to TRBJ2-1; 9 bases are shared with TRBD2. This CDR3 spans 12 amino acids. Germline values: CDR1 MGHDK, CDR2 SYGVNS. Unmatched junction bases numbered 1, after V lost 4 bases and J lost 9 bases. This chain's CDR3 is CASSGLAVEQFF. Here the CDR3 DNA reads TGTGCCAGCAGTGGACTAGCGGTTGAGCAGTTCTTC. Supplemented by reference TRBV25-1 and TRBJ2-1, the full variable domain reads EADIYQTPRYLVIGTGKKITLECSQTMGHDKMYWYQQDPGMELHLIHYSYGVNSTEKGDLSSESTVSRIRTEHFPLTLESARPSHTSQYLCASSGLAVEQFFGPGTRLTVL.

This clone was picked up a small number of times. The rearrangement joins TRBV10-3 to TRBJ2-1, with 16 bases identical to TRBD2. The V segment lost 5 bases and the J segment 9 bases; nucleotides outside the gene matches: 7. The germline V gene encodes CDR1 ENHRY and CDR2 SYGVKD. CDR3 size: 16 residues. CDR3 nucleotide sequence: TGTGCCATCAGTAAGGGACTAGCGGGGGGGCCAGGTGAGCAGTTCTTC. This codes for CAISKGLAGGPGEQFF.

This chain joins TRBV2 and TRBJ2-1; tentative D call: TRBD2 (6 bases). CDR1 and CDR2 (germline): SNHLY, FYNNEI. This CDR3 region has 14 residues. The germline V and J ends were trimmed by 1 base and 2 bases, with 6 bases remaining between them. This CDR3 reads CASSEGGTYNEQFF. The CDR3 coding sequence is TGTGCCAGCAGTGAAGGCGGGACCTACAATGAGCAGTTCTTC.

V usage is TRBV7-2 and J usage is TRBJ1-2; tentatively, D is TRBD1 (5 bases). Germline CDR1 reads SGHTA; CDR2 reads FQGNSA. Trimming stripped 4 bases from V and 4 bases from J, with 10 bases between. CDR3 length equals 13 residues. Here the CDR3 reads CASSSGRLYGYTF. The CDR3 DNA reads as TGTGCCAGCAGCTCGGGACGGCTCTATGGCTACACCTTC.

J is TRBJ2-5 and V is TRBV19; D not certain. The CDR3 sequence is 11 residues long. Trimming cost V 3 bases and J 4 bases, with 3 bases left between them. Germline values: CDR1 LNHDA, CDR2 SQIVND (reference sequence). The CDR3 DNA follows: TGTGCCAGTAGTATGGGAGAGACCCAGTACTTC. Translating gives CASSMGETQYF. Drawing the rest from reference TRBV19 and TRBJ2-5, the complete variable domain is DGGITQSPKYLFRKEGQNVTLSCEQNLNHDAMYWYRQDPGQGLRLIYYSQIVNDFQKGDIAEGYSVSREKKESFPLTVTSAQKNPTAFYLCASSMGETQYFGPGTRLLVL.